Below, 25 T cell receptor beta chains from the same sample are listed, as sequenced in a study of blood T cell repertoires in COVID-19 (TCRdb year 2020). Receptors were amplified or captured by the immunoSEQ multiplex PCR assay. Not all clones reach the TCRdb copy of this immuneACCESS table, which keeps in-frame sequences only. Checked studies attribute under half of the gap to unresolved V genes and leave the rest unexplained. Counted in this sample were 160,000 or so clones; about 92% of them appeared once. The ten largest make up 2% of the sample. The source material was peripheral blood. These receptors all come from a woman aged 60 to 75 with COVID-19, enrolled during active disease.

The chain employs TRBV27 and TRBJ1-2; D might be TRBD1 (6 bases). CDR3 length: 13 residues. CDR1 is MNHEY, CDR2 SMNVEV, per germline (reference sequence). V was shortened by 8 bases and J by 4 bases, with 14 bases between the two germline ends. CDR3 sequence: CASCSRGSYGYTF. Here the CDR3 DNA reads TGTGCCAGCTGCTCTAGGGGGAGCTATGGCTACACCTTC.

The gene calls are TRBV7-2 and TRBJ1-2; 7 nucleotides align to TRBD1. With 2 bases clipped from V and 5 bases from J, the junction kept 5 bases outside the gene matches. Germline V CDR1 and CDR2: SGHTA, FQGNSA. This CDR3 comprises 14 residues. The CDR3 DNA sequence: TGTGCCAGCAGCTTACAGGGGGAATCGTATGGCTACACCTTC. As protein: CASSLQGESYGYTF.

The chain recombines TRBV29-1 with TRBJ1-1; the match to TRBD1 covers 8 bases. The CDR3 is 13 amino acids. Germline-derived CDR1 and CDR2 are SQVTM and ANQGSEA. The junction had 7 bases not matched to a gene; V was cut back by 7 bases and J by 3 bases. The CDR3, as DNA: TGCAGCGCCACAGGGGGAAAGGACACTGAAGCTTTCTTT. Translation gives CSATGGKDTEAFF.

The V gene is TRBV11-3, the J gene TRBJ2-1; 9 nucleotides line up with TRBD1. J was trimmed by 8 bases and V by 3 bases; bases with no gene match: 8. This CDR3 comprises 15 residues. Germline V CDR1 and CDR2: SGHNT, YENEEA. The CDR3, as DNA: TGTGCCAGCAGCTTGGGGACAGGGTCCGTCGATGAGCAGTTCTTC. It is translated as CASSLGTGSVDEQFF.

This chain connects TRBV7-2 to TRBJ1-2; 10 bases map to TRBD1. Germline loops: CDR1 SGHTA, CDR2 FQGNSA. The J segment lost 2 bases and the V segment lost 5 bases, leaving 5 bases of the junction unmatched. The CDR3 has 15 amino acids. For the CDR3, the DNA is TGTGCCAGCAGCCCTCTGACAGGGGGCAACTATGGCTACACCTTC. Protein product: CASSPLTGGNYGYTF.

The chain couples TRBV12-3 or TRBV12-4 to TRBJ1-2, with D tentatively TRBD1 (6 bases). The CDR3 covers 12 residues. V shed 6 bases and J shed 8 bases, with 13 bases lying between them. The CDR3 DNA is TGTGCCAGCAGCTTACAGGGAGGCGGCTACACCTTC. Its translation is CASSLQGGGYTF.

The chain is built from TRBV4-2 and TRBJ1-4, with 10 bases identical to TRBD1. Trimming removed 2 bases from V and 5 bases from J; junction bases left unmatched: 5. The CDR3 length is 16 residues. Germline V lookup: CDR1 LGHNA, CDR2 YNFKEQ. The DNA for the CDR3 is TGTGCCAGCAGCCAACCAGCGGGACAGGGGAATGAAAAACTGTTTTTT. The encoded protein is CASSQPAGQGNEKLFF.

The rearrangement joins TRBV27 to TRBJ1-2; D gene uncertain. CDR1 is MNHEY, CDR2 SMNVEV, per germline (reference sequence). V was shortened by 4 bases and J by 6 bases, with 15 bases between the two germline ends. This CDR3 spans 14 amino acids. The CDR3 protein is CASSWGGGVNGYTF. The CDR3 nucleotides are TGTGCCAGCAGTTGGGGAGGCGGGGTGAATGGCTACACCTTC.

This rearrangement joins TRBV6-5 to TRBJ2-1; 9 positions match TRBD1. V was pared by 5 bases and J by 13 bases, with 15 bases of the junction left unmatched. CDR3 length: 15 residues. Germline CDR1 and CDR2: MNHEY and SVGAGI. In nucleotides, the CDR3 is TGTGCCAGCAGTAGTGGCCCCCGAAACAGGGGGCAACAGTTCTTC. Protein sequence: CASSSGPRNRGQQFF.

This chain connects TRBV19 to TRBJ1-3, with D maybe TRBD1 (5 bases). Germline V CDR1 and CDR2: LNHDA, SQIVND (reference sequence). Trimming left V 3 bases short and J 5 bases short, with 14 bases between. This CDR3 has 15 residues. DNA of the CDR3: TGTGCCAGTAGTATGGGCGGACGGACAAGAAACACCATATATTTT. Amino acid sequence: CASSMGGRTRNTIYF.

V usage is TRBV3-1 (or the pseudogene TRBV3-2) and J usage is TRBJ1-2, with TRBD1 as a possible D gene (5 bases). Germline V CDR1 and CDR2: LGHDT, YNNKEL (reference sequence). CDR3 size: 15 residues. The germline V and J ends were trimmed by 0 bases and 8 bases, with 16 bases remaining between them. In nucleotides, the CDR3 is TGTGCCAGCAGCCAAGATTTCACAGGCGGGGTCGGCTACACCTTC. Translated, it gives CASSQDFTGGVGYTF.

The chain employs TRBV19 and TRBJ1-1, with D hard to call. V lost 3 bases and J lost 5, with 16 bases in between. The CDR3 totals 15 residues. CDR1 LNHDA and CDR2 SQIVND come from the germline V gene (reference sequence). In DNA, the CDR3 is TGTGCCAGTAGTATTGAACTTCGGGGATGGACTGAAGCTTTCTTT. Protein product: CASSIELRGWTEAFF.

This chain uses TRBV3-1 (or the pseudogene TRBV3-2) with TRBJ1-4; 7 nucleotides align to TRBD1. Looked up from germline, CDR1 is LGHDT and CDR2 is YNNKEL (reference sequence). The CDR3 length is 14 residues. The ends lost 10 bases at V and 6 bases at J; junction bases unmatched: 11. Here the CDR3 DNA reads TGTGCCACCAGTTGGACGACAGGGCATGAAAAACTGTTTTTT. Translation gives CATSWTTGHEKLFF.

V usage is TRBV29-1 and J usage is TRBJ2-3; 8 bases fit TRBD2. V gave up 4 bases and J gave up 4 bases; unmatched junction bases: 7. The germline gives CDR1 SQVTM, CDR2 ANQGSEA. The CDR3 is made up of 14 amino acids. DNA of the CDR3: TGCAGCGTTGCGGGGGGGAGCGGGTCAGATACGCAGTATTTT. Protein product: CSVAGGSGSDTQYF.

The chain uses TRBV6-1 and TRBJ1-5; possibly TRBD1 for D (5 bases). Trimming left V 4 bases short and J 0 bases short, with 13 bases between. The CDR3 extends over 16 amino acids. Germline assignment: CDR1 MNHNS and CDR2 SASEGT. CDR3 amino acids: CASSVAGSYSNQPQHF. Here the CDR3 DNA reads TGTGCCAGCAGTGTCGCAGGGTCTTATAGCAATCAGCCCCAGCATTTT.

The rearrangement joins TRBV30 to TRBJ2-5; TRBD2 matches 10 bases. This CDR3 comprises 17 residues. V shed 2 bases, J shed 2 bases, and the junction held 11 bases outside the gene matches. Germline-derived CDR1 and CDR2 are GTSNPN and SVGIG (reference sequence). The CDR3 nucleotides are TGTGCCTGGAGTACCCGACTAGCGGGCAGGATACAAGAGACCCAGTACTTC. It yields the protein CAWSTRLAGRIQETQYF.

The chain carries TRBV7-3 and TRBJ1-1; 8 positions agree with TRBD1. V shed 5 bases and J 4 bases; nucleotides not matched to a gene: 3. Germline CDR1 SGHTA, CDR2 FQGTGA. CDR3 length: 13 amino acids. CDR3 sequence reads: CASSQTGATEAFF. As DNA, the CDR3 is TGTGCCAGCAGCCAGACAGGGGCCACTGAAGCTTTCTTT.

The chain couples TRBV5-5 to TRBJ2-1, with TRBD1 matching 7 bases. This CDR3 has 15 amino acids. The V segment lost 0 bases and the J segment 4 bases; nucleotides outside the gene matches: 4. CDR1 is SGHKS, CDR2 YYEKEE, per germline (reference sequence). CDR3 amino acids: CASSLGLTGYNEQFF. CDR3 bases: TGTGCCAGCAGCTTGGGATTGACAGGGTACAATGAGCAGTTCTTC.

This chain uses TRBV3-1 (or the pseudogene TRBV3-2) with TRBJ1-6; a weak D match, TRBD1 (5 bases). CDR1 and CDR2 (germline): LGHDT, YNNKEL (reference sequence). V dropped 0 bases and J dropped 7 bases, with 22 bases sitting between them. This CDR3 comprises 19 residues. The CDR3 loop reads CASSQDLIRGLLRNSPLHF. CDR3 nucleotides: TGTGCCAGCAGCCAAGATCTTATCCGGGGACTGCTGAGAAATTCACCCCTCCACTTT.

This chain links TRBV9 with TRBJ1-4; 9 nucleotides agree with TRBD1. The V gene's germline CDR1 is SGDLS and CDR2 YYNGEE. There are 16 residues in the CDR3. With 0 bases clipped from V and 4 bases from J, the junction kept 4 bases outside the gene matches. The CDR3 is CASSVAPGQGNEKLFF. DNA for the CDR3: TGTGCCAGCAGCGTAGCACCGGGACAGGGTAATGAAAAACTGTTTTTT. Full variable domain (outside the CDR3, taken from reference TRBV9 and TRBJ1-4): DSGVTQTPKHLITATGQRVTLRCSPRSGDLSVYWYQQSLDQGLQFLIQYYNGEERAKGNILERFSAQQFPDLHSELNLSSLELGDSALYFCASSVAPGQGNEKLFFGSGTQLSVL.

The chain links TRBV9 to TRBJ1-4; D gene uncertain. V shed 4 bases and J shed 7 bases, with 14 bases lying between them. The CDR3 length is 14 residues. CDR1 and CDR2 from the germline V gene are SGDLS and YYNGEE. The CDR3 DNA reads as TGTGCCAGCAGCCCAGGAGGTTTGGGTGAAAAACTGTTTTTT. Translating it yields CASSPGGLGEKLFF.

This sequence joins TRBV5-1 and TRBJ1-1; TRBD1 is a possible D gene (5 bases). This CDR3 spans 14 amino acids. V gave up 4 bases and J gave up 0 bases, with 10 bases separating them. Germline assignment: CDR1 SGHRS and CDR2 YFSETQ. Here the CDR3 DNA reads TGCGCCAGCAGCGGGGCGGACATGAACACTGAAGCTTTCTTT. This codes for CASSGADMNTEAFF.

This chain joins TRBV27 and TRBJ1-6; D is perhaps TRBD1 (6 bases). The V end lost 6 bases, the J end lost 0 bases, and 15 bases lay between the germline ends. Germline CDR1 reads MNHEY; CDR2 reads SMNVEV (reference sequence). The CDR3 runs to 17 residues. The CDR3 loop is CASRPDSRSSYNSPLHF. The CDR3 DNA reads as TGTGCCAGCAGGCCGGACAGTAGGAGCTCCTATAATTCACCCCTCCACTTT.

The chain uses TRBV9 and TRBJ2-7; TRBD1 is a possible D gene (6 bases). The V gene lost 3 bases and the J gene lost 4 bases, with 11 bases spanning the gap. CDR3 length equals 13 residues. CDR1 is SGDLS, CDR2 YYNGEE, per germline. The CDR3 loop is CASSGITGYEQYF. DNA for the CDR3: TGTGCCAGCAGCGGGATCACAGGGTACGAGCAGTACTTC.

Here the CDR3 reads CASSLDAGQIFYGYTF. In DNA form, the CDR3 reads TGTGCCAGCAGCTTAGACGCGGGACAGATATTCTATGGCTACACCTTC. V usage is TRBV7-2 and J usage is TRBJ1-2, with TRBD1 identical over 7 bases. The CDR3 totals 16 residues. The germline V gene has CDR1 SGHTA and CDR2 FQGNSA. The J segment lost 4 bases and the V segment lost 1 base, leaving 9 bases of the junction unmatched.